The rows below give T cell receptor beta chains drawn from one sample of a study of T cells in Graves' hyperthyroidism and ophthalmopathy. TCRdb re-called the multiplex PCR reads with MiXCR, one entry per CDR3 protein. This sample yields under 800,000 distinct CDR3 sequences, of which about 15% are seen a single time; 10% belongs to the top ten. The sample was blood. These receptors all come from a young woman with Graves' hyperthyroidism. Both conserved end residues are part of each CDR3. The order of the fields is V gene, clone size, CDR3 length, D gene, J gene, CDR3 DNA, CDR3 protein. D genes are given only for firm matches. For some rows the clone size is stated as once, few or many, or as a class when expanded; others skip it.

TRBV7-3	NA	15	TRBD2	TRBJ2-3	TGTGCCAGCAGCTTAGCGGGAGGGCTGGCAGATACGCAGTATTTT	CASSLAGGLADTQYF
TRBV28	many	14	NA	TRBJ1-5	TGTGCCATCTCACCTGGAACCTACGGGGAGCCCCAGCATTTT	CAISPGTYGEPQHF
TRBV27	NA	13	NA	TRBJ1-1	TGTGCCAGCAGTCCCCTAGGAGACACTGAAGCTTTCTTT	CASSPLGDTEAFF
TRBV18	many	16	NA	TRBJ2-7	TGTGCCAGCTCACCCGTCCCCGGGAGTTCTTCCTACGAGCAGTACTTC	CASSPVPGSSSYEQYF
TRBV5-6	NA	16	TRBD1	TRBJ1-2	TGTGCCAGCAGCCTACCGGGACAGGGGGCTAACTATGGCTACACCTTC	CASSLPGQGANYGYTF
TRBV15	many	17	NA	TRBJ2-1	TGTGCCACCAGCAGCTCCGGGCTCCGAAGCTCCTACAATGAGCAGTTCTTC	CATSSSGLRSSYNEQFF
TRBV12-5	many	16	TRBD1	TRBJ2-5	TGTGCTAGTGGTTCGCCCCGGGCAGGGGGCGAAGAGACCCAGTACTTC	CASGSPRAGGEETQYF
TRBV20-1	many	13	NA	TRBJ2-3	TGCAGTGCTAGAGGGCTAGCCGTGGATACGCAGTATTTT	CSARGLAVDTQYF
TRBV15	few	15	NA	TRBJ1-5	TGTGCCACCAGCACTGGGGTAGGGAGCAATCAGCCCCAGCATTTT	CATSTGVGSNQPQHF
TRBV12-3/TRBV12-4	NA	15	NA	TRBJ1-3	TGTGCCAGCAGTTTCGCGACAGACTCTGGAAACACCATATATTTT	CASSFATDSGNTIYF
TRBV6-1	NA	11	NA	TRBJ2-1	TGTGCCAGCGGATTAAACAATGAGCAGTTCTTC	CASGLNNEQFF
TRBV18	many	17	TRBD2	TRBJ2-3	TGTGCCAGCTCACCACTATCTCTAGCGGCTAGCACAGATACGCAGTATTTT	CASSPLSLAASTDTQYF
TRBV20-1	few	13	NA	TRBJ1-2	TGCAGTGCTAGAAGGGGGGGGTTCGATGGCTACACCTTC	CSARRGGFDGYTF
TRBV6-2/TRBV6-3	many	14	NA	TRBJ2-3	TGTGCCAGCAGGCAGGACCCAACACGAGATACGCAGTATTTT	CASRQDPTRDTQYF
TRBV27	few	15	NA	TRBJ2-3	TGTGCCAGCACTCTTTTGGGGCAGAGCACAGATACGCAGTATTTT	CASTLLGQSTDTQYF
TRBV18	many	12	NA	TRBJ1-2	TGTGCCAGCTCACGGTCAGGGGATGGCTACACCTTC	CASSRSGDGYTF
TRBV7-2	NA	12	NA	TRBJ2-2	TGTGCCAGCAGAGGGGATTCCGGGGAGCTGTTTTTT	CASRGDSGELFF
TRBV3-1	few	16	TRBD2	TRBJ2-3	TGTGCCAGCAGCCCTCCTAGCGGGAGTTTCACAGATACGCAGTATTTT	CASSPPSGSFTDTQYF
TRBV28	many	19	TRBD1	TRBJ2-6	TGTGCCAGCGTCAAGAGGAGAGGACAGGCTGACTCTGGGGCCAACGTCCTGACTTTC	CASVKRRGQADSGANVLTF
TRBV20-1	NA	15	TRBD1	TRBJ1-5	TGCAGTGCTAGCGGGACAGGGGGCCGCAGGCAGCCCCAGCATTTT	CSASGTGGRRQPQHF
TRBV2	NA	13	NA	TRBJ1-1	TGTGCCAGCAGTTACTACGCGGGAGCTGAAGCTTTCTTT	CASSYYAGAEAFF
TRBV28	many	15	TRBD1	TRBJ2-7	TGTGCCAGCACCCCCACAGGGGGCGATTTCCACGAGCAGTACTTC	CASTPTGGDFHEQYF
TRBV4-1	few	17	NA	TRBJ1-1	TGCGCCAGCAGCCAAGAGCTCAGGCGGGGCGAGGGCACTGAAGCTTTCTTT	CASSQELRRGEGTEAFF
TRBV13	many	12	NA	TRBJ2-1	TGTGCCAGCAGCCCCGGGACTCTTGAGCAGTTCTTC	CASSPGTLEQFF
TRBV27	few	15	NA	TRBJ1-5	TGTGCCAGCAGTTTATATTACGGCCGAAACCAGCCCCAGCATTTT	CASSLYYGRNQPQHF
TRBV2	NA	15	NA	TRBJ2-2	TGTGCCAGCAGTGAATGGGACCTAAACACCGGGGAGCTGTTTTTT	CASSEWDLNTGELFF
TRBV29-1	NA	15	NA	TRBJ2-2	TGCAGCGTTGAGCCCGGGCGTAGTGACACCGGGGAGCTGTTTTTT	CSVEPGRSDTGELFF
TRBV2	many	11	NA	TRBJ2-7	TGTGCCAGCAGTGAAGCGGGCGAGCAGTACTTC	CASSEAGEQYF
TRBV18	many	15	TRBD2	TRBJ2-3	TGTGCCAGCTCGATCGGACTAGCGGCCGAAGATACGCAGTATTTT	CASSIGLAAEDTQYF
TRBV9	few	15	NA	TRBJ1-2	TGTGCCAGCAGCCCTAGTCGGGGCCGTGACTATGGCTACACCTTC	CASSPSRGRDYGYTF
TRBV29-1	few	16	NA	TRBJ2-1	TGCAGCGTCGGGTGGGGTTGGGGGGCGCAGAACAATGAGCAGTTCTTC	CSVGWGWGAQNNEQFF
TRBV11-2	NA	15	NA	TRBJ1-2	TGTGCCAGCAGCTTAGATCCAGGGGCTCACTATGGCTACACCTTC	CASSLDPGAHYGYTF
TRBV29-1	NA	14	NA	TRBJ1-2	TGCAGCGCCTTGACGCCTCAGGGCCACTATGGCTACACCTTC	CSALTPQGHYGYTF
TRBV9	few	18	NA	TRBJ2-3	TGTGCCAGCAGCGTAGCAGTATCGGAGACTTCTAGCACAGATACGCAGTATTTT	CASSVAVSETSSTDTQYF
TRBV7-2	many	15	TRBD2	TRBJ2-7	TGTGCCAGCAGCCCCACTAGCGGGAGGGGGTCCGAGCAGTACTTC	CASSPTSGRGSEQYF
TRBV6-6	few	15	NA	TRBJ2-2	TGTGCCAGCAGTTACTCCCTAGGCAACACCGGGGAGCTGTTTTTT	CASSYSLGNTGELFF
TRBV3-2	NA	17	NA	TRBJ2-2	TGTGCCAGCAGCCAAGAACCGGGGAGGGCGAACACCGGGGAGCTGTTTTTT	CASSQEPGRANTGELFF
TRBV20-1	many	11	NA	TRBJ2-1	TGCAGTGCTAGAGATTTAACTGAGCAGTTCTTC	CSARDLTEQFF
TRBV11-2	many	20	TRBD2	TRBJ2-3	TGTGCCAGCAGCATACGCCTTGTATTAGCGGGAGGGCCCGGCACAGATACGCAGTATTTT	CASSIRLVLAGGPGTDTQYF
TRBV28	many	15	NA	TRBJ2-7	TGTGCCAGCAGTTTCGGCGAGGGAAGCTCCTACGAGCAGTACTTC	CASSFGEGSSYEQYF
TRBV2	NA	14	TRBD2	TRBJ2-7	TGTGCCAGCAACCTAGCGGGGAGCTCCTACGAGCAGTACTTC	CASNLAGSSYEQYF
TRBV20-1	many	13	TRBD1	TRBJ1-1	TGCAGTGCCGAGGACAGGGCGAACACTGAAGCTTTCTTT	CSAEDRANTEAFF
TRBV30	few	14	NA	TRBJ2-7	TGTGCCTGGAGTGTTGGTGGCCAAGCCTACGAGCAGTACTTC	CAWSVGGQAYEQYF
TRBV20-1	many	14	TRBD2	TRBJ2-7	TGCAGTGCTAGGAGCACTAGCGGGAGCTACGAGCAGTACTTC	CSARSTSGSYEQYF
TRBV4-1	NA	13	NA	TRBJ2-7	TGCGCCAGCAGCCCGAAGACCTACTACGAGCAGTACTTC	CASSPKTYYEQYF
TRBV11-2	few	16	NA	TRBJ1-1	TGTGCCAGCAGCTTGTACGGTAAAGGGGGAGACACTGAAGCTTTCTTT	CASSLYGKGGDTEAFF
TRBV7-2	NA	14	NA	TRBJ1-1	TGTGCCAGCAGATTGGAGGGGGGGTACACTGAAGCTTTCTTT	CASRLEGGYTEAFF
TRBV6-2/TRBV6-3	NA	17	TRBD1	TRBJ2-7	TGTGCCAGCAGTCGGGGGGACAGGGGGCGAGGATCCTACGAGCAGTACTTC	CASSRGDRGRGSYEQYF
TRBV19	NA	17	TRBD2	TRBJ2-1	TGTGCCAGTAGCCAACTGGGAGGGGCTCAGCTTTACAATGAGCAGTTCTTC	CASSQLGGAQLYNEQFF
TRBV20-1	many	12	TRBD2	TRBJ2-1	TGCAGTGTAGCGGGAGGTTTGGATGAGCAGTTCTTC	CSVAGGLDEQFF
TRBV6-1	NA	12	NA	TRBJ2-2	TGTGCCACCAGCATCGTAGCCGGGGAGCTGTTTTTT	CATSIVAGELFF
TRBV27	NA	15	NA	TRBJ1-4	TGTGCCAGCAGCCCGGGATTGGGATATAATGAAAAACTGTTTTTT	CASSPGLGYNEKLFF
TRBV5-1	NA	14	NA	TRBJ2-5	TGCGCCAGCAGCTTAAGGGACAAGGATGGGGCCCAGTACTTC	CASSLRDKDGAQYF
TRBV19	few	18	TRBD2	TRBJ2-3	TGTGCCAGTAGCGAACCCCCCCGGACTAGCTTAGGTACAGATACGCAGTATTTT	CASSEPPRTSLGTDTQYF
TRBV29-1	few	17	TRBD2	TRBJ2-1	TGCAGCGCCGGAGGGACTAGCGGGAGGGTGGCCAACAATGAGCAGTTCTTC	CSAGGTSGRVANNEQFF